The rows below give T cell receptor beta chains drawn from one sample of a study of T cells in Graves' hyperthyroidism and ophthalmopathy. TCRdb independently ran MiXCR on the multiplex PCR reads; one entry per CDR3 protein. The sample comprises over 650,000 distinct CDR3 sequences, approximately 42% of which are singletons, and under 8.5% rests with the top ten. The sequenced sample consisted of peripheral blood or thyroid tissue (not recorded which). The receptor source for this set is an adult man with Graves' disease, either hyperthyroidism or ophthalmopathy (not recorded which). Both conserved end residues are part of each CDR3. The D gene is left open where the match is weak. Clone size, where shown, is once, few, many, or a class for clones that have expanded.

j_gene,len,v_gene,abundance,d_gene,CDR3nt,CDR3aa
TRBJ1-5,14,TRBV7-9,few,-,TGTGCCAGCAGCCCGGTCTTATCGGGACAGCCCCAGCATTTT,CASSPVLSGQPQHF
TRBJ1-4,15,TRBV29-1,many,TRBD1,TGCAGCGTCGACTTAGCGGGACAGGGACATGAAAAACTGTTTTTT,CSVDLAGQGHEKLFF
TRBJ2-5,16,TRBV10-3,-,-,TGTGCCAGCAGTGAATCCCACGACAGGACGCAAGAGACCCAGTACTTC,CASSESHDRTQETQYF
TRBJ2-7,14,TRBV9,few,-,TGTGCCAGCAGCGTAGGGAGTGATGCCTACGAGCAGTACTTC,CASSVGSDAYEQYF
TRBJ1-4,13,TRBV20-1,few,-,TGCAGTGCTCGGACAGACCCTAATGAAAAACTGTTTTTT,CSARTDPNEKLFF
TRBJ1-6,14,TRBV10-3,-,TRBD1,TGTGCCATCAGTGAAGTGACAGGGGATTCACCCCTCCACTTT,CAISEVTGDSPLHF
TRBJ1-5,13,TRBV2,once,-,TGTGCCAGCGGGTGGACGACTTATCAGCCCCAGCATTTT,CASGWTTYQPQHF
TRBJ1-1,14,TRBV5-1,many,-,TGCGCCAGCAGCTTAGACAATTTAGGAAGGGAGGCTTTCTTT,CASSLDNLGREAFF
TRBJ1-2,14,TRBV5-1,many,-,TGTGCCAGCAGTTTGACCAGTCCTAACTATGGCTACACCTTC,CASSLTSPNYGYTF
TRBJ1-1,14,TRBV10-2,many,-,TGCGCCAGCAGTTTGGCGGGAGAACACACTGAAGCTTTCTTT,CASSLAGEHTEAFF
TRBJ1-6,12,TRBV2,few,-,TGTGCCAGCAGAATTGGGAATTCACCCCTCCACTTT,CASRIGNSPLHF
TRBJ2-2,15,TRBV2,-,TRBD1,TGTGCCAGCAGTGTGGACAGGGCCGTCACCGGGGAGCTGTTTTTT,CASSVDRAVTGELFF
TRBJ2-1,12,TRBV2,-,TRBD2,TGTGCCAGCATTGCGGGGGGCTATGAGCAGTTCTTC,CASIAGGYEQFF
TRBJ2-7,14,TRBV7-9,-,-,TGTGCCAGCAAACCCCTAGCGACGGAGTACGAGCAGTACTTC,CASKPLATEYEQYF
TRBJ2-7,15,TRBV20-1,-,TRBD2,TGCAGTGCTAGAGGTCCAAGCGGGAGCAACTACGAGCAGTACTTC,CSARGPSGSNYEQYF
TRBJ1-2,16,TRBV7-9,-,TRBD1,TGTGCCAGCAGCCTTACACCGGGACAGGGAGACTATGGCTACACCTTC,CASSLTPGQGDYGYTF
TRBJ2-6,17,TRBV20-1,-,TRBD1,TGCAGTGCTAGAGATCACGAGGGGGCGTCAGGGGCCAACGTCCTGACTTTC,CSARDHEGASGANVLTF
TRBJ2-7,12,TRBV20-1,-,TRBD2,TGCAGTGCTATGGGAGGGGAGGACGAGCAGTACTTC,CSAMGGEDEQYF
TRBJ1-2,15,TRBV19,-,-,TGTGCCAGTAGTACCGGGGCCCTCAGTTACTATGGCTACACCTTC,CASSTGALSYYGYTF
TRBJ1-6,17,TRBV5-1,many,-,TGCGCCAGCAGCTTGGGACAGGCAAGCTCCTATAATTCACCCCTCCACTTT,CASSLGQASSYNSPLHF